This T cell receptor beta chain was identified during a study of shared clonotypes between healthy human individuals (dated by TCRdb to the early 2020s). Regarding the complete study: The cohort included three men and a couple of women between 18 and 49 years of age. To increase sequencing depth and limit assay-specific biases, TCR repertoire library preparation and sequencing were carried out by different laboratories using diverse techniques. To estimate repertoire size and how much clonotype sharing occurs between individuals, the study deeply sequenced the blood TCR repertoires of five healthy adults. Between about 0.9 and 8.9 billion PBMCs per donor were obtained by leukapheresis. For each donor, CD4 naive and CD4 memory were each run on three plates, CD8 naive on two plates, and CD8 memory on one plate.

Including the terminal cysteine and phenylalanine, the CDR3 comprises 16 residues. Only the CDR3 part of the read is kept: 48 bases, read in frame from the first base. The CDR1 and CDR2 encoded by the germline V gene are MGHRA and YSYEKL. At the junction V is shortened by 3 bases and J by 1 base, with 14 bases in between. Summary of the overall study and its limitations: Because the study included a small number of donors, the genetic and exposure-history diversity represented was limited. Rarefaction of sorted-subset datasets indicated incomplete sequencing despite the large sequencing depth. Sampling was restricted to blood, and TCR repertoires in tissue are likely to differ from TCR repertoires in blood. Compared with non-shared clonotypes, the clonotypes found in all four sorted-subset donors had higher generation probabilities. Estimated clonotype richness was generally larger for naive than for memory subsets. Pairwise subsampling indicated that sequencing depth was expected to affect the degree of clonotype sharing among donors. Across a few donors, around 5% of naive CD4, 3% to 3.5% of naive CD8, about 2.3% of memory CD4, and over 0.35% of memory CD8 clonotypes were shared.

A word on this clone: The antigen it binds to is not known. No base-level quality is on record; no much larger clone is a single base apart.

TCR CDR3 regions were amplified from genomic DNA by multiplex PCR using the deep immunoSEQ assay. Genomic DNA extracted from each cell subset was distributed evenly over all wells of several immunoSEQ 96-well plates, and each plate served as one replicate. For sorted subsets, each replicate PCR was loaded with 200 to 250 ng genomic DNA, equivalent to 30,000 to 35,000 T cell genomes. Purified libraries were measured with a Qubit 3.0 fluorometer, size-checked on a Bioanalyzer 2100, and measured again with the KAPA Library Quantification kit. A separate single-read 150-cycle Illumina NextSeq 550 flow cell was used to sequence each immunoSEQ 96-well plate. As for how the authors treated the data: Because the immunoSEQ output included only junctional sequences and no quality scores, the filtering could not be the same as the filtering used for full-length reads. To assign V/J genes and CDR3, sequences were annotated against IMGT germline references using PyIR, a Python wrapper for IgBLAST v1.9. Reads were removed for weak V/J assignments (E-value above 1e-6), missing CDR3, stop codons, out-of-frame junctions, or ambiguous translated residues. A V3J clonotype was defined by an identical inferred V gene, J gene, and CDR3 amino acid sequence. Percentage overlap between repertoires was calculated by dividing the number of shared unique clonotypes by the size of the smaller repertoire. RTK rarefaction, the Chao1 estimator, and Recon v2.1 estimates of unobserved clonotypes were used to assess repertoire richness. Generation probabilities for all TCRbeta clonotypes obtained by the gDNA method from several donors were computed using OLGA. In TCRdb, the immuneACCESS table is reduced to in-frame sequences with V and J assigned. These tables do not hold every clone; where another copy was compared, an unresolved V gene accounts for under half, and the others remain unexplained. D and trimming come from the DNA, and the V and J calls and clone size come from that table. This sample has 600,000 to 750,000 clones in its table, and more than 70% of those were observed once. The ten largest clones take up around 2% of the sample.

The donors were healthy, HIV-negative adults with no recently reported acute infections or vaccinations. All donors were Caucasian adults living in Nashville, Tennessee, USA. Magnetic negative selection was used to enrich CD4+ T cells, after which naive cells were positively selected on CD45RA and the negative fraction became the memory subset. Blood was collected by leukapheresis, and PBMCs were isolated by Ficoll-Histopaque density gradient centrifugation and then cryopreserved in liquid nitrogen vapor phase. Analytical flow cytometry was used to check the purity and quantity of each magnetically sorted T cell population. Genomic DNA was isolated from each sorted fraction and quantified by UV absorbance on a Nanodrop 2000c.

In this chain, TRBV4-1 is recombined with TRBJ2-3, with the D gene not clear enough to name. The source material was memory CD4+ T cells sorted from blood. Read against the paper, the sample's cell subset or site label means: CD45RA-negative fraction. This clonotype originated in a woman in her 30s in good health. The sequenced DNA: TGCGCCAGCAGCCAGGCCCGGGTCTTGGGCACAGATACGCAGTATTTT. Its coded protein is CASSQARVLGTDTQYF.